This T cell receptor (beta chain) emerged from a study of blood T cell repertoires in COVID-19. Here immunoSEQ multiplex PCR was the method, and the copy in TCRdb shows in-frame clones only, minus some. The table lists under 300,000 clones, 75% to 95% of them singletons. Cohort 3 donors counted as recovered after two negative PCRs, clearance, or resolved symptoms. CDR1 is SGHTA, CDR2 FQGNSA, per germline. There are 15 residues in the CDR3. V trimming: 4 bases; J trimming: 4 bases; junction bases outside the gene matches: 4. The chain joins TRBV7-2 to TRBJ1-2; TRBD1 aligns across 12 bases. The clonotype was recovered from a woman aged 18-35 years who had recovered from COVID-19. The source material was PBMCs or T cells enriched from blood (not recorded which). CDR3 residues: CASSSGTGGFYGYTF. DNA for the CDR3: TGTGCCAGCAGCTCCGGGACAGGGGGCTTCTATGGCTACACCTTC. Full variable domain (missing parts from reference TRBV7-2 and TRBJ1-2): GAGVSQSPSNKVTEKGKDVELRCDPISGHTALYWYRQSLGQGLEFLIYFQGNSAPDKSGLPSDRFSAERTGGSVSTLTIQRTQQEDSAVYLCASSSGTGGFYGYTFGSGTRLTVV.